The T cell receptor beta chain under discussion was sequenced for a study of control samples from healthy donors and cancer patients. Clones were read by immunoSEQ multiplex PCR, and TCRdb kept only the in-frame ones, dropping some. This table has about 160,000 clones, 96% appearing once. The CDR3 totals 14 residues. V gave up 3 bases and J gave up 0 bases, with 6 bases separating them. From germline, CDR1 is MNHNS and CDR2 SASEGT. Sequenced material: blood. The TCR originated in a woman younger than 45 in good health. The chain carries TRBV6-1 and TRBJ1-3; no clear D gene. CDR3: CASSELGSGNTIYF. CDR3 bases: TGTGCCAGCAGTGAGTTGGGCTCTGGAAACACCATATATTTT.